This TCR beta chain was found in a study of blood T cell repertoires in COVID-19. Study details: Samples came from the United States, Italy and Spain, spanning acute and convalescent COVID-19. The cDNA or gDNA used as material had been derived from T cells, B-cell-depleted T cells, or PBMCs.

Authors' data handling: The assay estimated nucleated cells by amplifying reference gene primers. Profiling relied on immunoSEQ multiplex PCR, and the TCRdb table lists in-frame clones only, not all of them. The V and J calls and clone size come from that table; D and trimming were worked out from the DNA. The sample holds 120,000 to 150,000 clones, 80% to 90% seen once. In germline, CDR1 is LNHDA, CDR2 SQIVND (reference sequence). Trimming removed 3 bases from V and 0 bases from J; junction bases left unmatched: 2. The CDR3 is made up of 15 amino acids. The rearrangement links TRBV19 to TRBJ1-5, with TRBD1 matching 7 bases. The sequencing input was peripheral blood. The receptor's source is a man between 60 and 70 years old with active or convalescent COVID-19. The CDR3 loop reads CASSMTGTSNQPQHF. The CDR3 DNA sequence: TGTGCCAGTAGTATGACAGGGACTAGCAATCAGCCCCAGCATTTT. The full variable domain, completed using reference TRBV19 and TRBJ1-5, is DGGITQSPKYLFRKEGQNVTLSCEQNLNHDAMYWYRQDPGQGLRLIYYSQIVNDFQKGDIAEGYSVSREKKESFPLTVTSAQKNPTAFYLCASSMTGTSNQPQHFGDGTRLSIL.